This passage covers 17 T cell receptor beta chains from one sample sequenced in a study of T cell repertoires in cytomegalovirus infection. TCRdb reanalysed the reads using MiXCR and keeps one entry per CDR3 protein. The profile shows about 110,000 distinct CDR3 sequences, around 29% of them singletons. These TCRs are of unknown antigen specificity. Sequences were derived from CD8+ T cells from cultured PBMCs, sampled from culture after CMV antigen stimulation. The receptors derive from a human donor in good health (CMV status not recorded). Some clones in this sample may be carry-over from other donors' samples.

This clonotype was detected many times. The chain has TRBV19 and TRBJ2-2, with D unclear. V was pared by 7 bases and J by 3 bases, with 6 bases between. The CDR3 is 12 residues long. The germline CDR1 and CDR2 sequences are LNHDA and SQIVND (reference sequence). CDR3 coding DNA: TGTGCCAGTACTGACCACACCGGGGAGCTGTTTTTT. Translation: CASTDHTGELFF.

This clonotype was counted at least ten times. The chain has TRBV7-8 and TRBJ2-3; 9 positions match TRBD2. The germline V gene has CDR1 SGHVS and CDR2 FQNEAQ. Losses at the gene ends were 3 bases for V and 6 bases for J; bases not matched to a gene: 10. The length of the CDR3 is 16 residues. The CDR3 nucleotides are TGTGCCAGCAGCTTCGCACGCGGGGGGGGGCAGGATACGCAGTATTTT. Protein: CASSFARGGGQDTQYF.

This clonotype came up a few times. J is TRBJ2-7 and V is TRBV6-4, with D perhaps matching TRBD2 (5 bases). CDR1 and CDR2 (germline): MRHNA, SNTAGT. The CDR3 sequence is 16 residues long. The V gene lost 2 bases and the J gene lost 2 bases, with 16 bases spanning the gap. CDR3 residues: CASSDGLPLLAYEQYF. CDR3 nucleotides: TGTGCCAGCAGTGACGGACTCCCTCTACTCGCCTACGAGCAGTACTTC.

This clonotype has ten or more counts. The chain combines TRBV7-2 with TRBJ2-2; D is undetermined. The germline CDR1 and CDR2 sequences are SGHTA and FQGNSA. The CDR3 length is 14 residues. Trimming removed 7 bases at V and 2 bases at J, with 11 bases between. The CDR3 nucleotides are TGTGCCAGCACCCGGCTAGTTAACACCGGGGAGCTGTTTTTT. Its translation is CASTRLVNTGELFF.

Ten or more counts support this clonotype. The chain recombines TRBV12-3 or TRBV12-4 with TRBJ1-1; D gene ambiguous. This CDR3 comprises 12 residues. Deletions cut 4 bases from V and 0 bases from J, with 3 bases between. The CDR3 DNA follows: TGTGCCAGCAGTTCTATGAACACTGAAGCTTTCTTT. Its protein product is CASSSMNTEAFF.

The V and J genes are TRBV4-1 and TRBJ1-2; D is ambiguous. Trimming pared 4 bases from V and 9 bases from J, leaving 27 bases between. The CDR3 consists of 17 residues. CDR1 MGHRA and CDR2 YSYEKL come from the germline V gene. CDR3 DNA: TGCGCCAGCAGCCCAGGCGGTGGTATTTCGGGAGGGTCAAGCTACACCTTC. The encoded protein is CASSPGGGISGGSSYTF.

A single count supports this clonotype. CDR3 nucleotide sequence: TGTGCCAGCAGTTTAGATGGACAAAGAAACATTCAGTACTTC. It encodes CASSLDGQRNIQYF. The chain links TRBV28 to TRBJ2-4; D possibly corresponds to TRBD1 (5 bases). Germline CDR1 is MDHEN and CDR2 is SYDVKM. Trimming pared 2 bases from V and 6 bases from J, leaving 11 bases between. CDR3 size: 14 residues.

This clonotype has only a few counts. J is TRBJ2-3 and V is TRBV12-3 or TRBV12-4; tentatively, D is TRBD1 (6 bases). The CDR3 extends over 14 amino acids. The V and J ends lost 5 bases and 0 bases respectively, with 9 bases between them. Here the CDR3 reads CASSPDRSTDTQYF. CDR3 nucleotides: TGTGCCAGCAGTCCAGACAGGAGCACAGATACGCAGTATTTT.

This clonotype was found a few times. V usage is TRBV6-5 and J usage is TRBJ2-7; 10 nucleotides match TRBD1. The V gene's germline CDR1 is MNHEY and CDR2 SVGAGI. The CDR3 is made up of 14 amino acids. V dropped 6 bases and J dropped 2; count of bases not matched to a gene: 4. The CDR3 sequence: CASRSGTGAYEQYF. The CDR3 nucleotides are TGTGCCAGCAGATCCGGGACAGGGGCCTACGAGCAGTACTTC.

There are a few counts of this clonotype. The chain combines TRBV7-2 with TRBJ1-1; 10 bases are shared with TRBD1. This CDR3 region has 10 residues. V shed 11 bases, J shed 10 bases, and the junction held 4 bases outside the gene matches. Germline V lookup: CDR1 SGHTA, CDR2 FQGNSA. The CDR3 DNA follows: TGTGCCTCCCGGGACAGGGGAGCTTTCTTT. Residues: CASRDRGAFF.

This clonotype has a single count. The V call is TRBV19, the J call TRBJ2-1; perhaps TRBD1 as D (6 bases). Germline V gives CDR1 LNHDA, CDR2 SQIVND (reference sequence). The CDR3 is 14 amino acids. Trimming left V 5 bases short and J 7 bases short, with 15 bases between. The DNA of the CDR3 is TGTGCCAGTAGTTATGAACAGGGAAGGAATGAGCAGTTCTTC. Protein product: CASSYEQGRNEQFF.

This chain joins TRBV12-3 or TRBV12-4 and TRBJ2-1, with a possible D match to TRBD1 (6 bases). Trimming shortened V by 3 bases and J by 8 bases, and 14 bases separated the two germline ends. The CDR3 loop spans 14 amino acids. The CDR3 DNA reads TGTGCCAGCAGTTTTCTAGGGGGTGGGGATGAGCAGTTCTTC. It encodes CASSFLGGGDEQFF.

The V call is TRBV2, the J call TRBJ1-1; the D is unclear. The V gene's germline CDR1 is SNHLY and CDR2 FYNNEI. Trimming removed 8 bases from V and 0 bases from J, with 4 bases in between. The CDR3 runs 11 residues. The CDR3 sequence is CASSVNTEAFF. CDR3 coding DNA: TGTGCCAGCTCTGTGAACACTGAAGCTTTCTTT.

This clonotype was seen a few times. Being one base from a much bigger clone, this may be a read error. The genes are TRBV7-9 and TRBJ2-7, with TRBD1 as a possible D gene (6 bases). Per the germline V gene, CDR1 is SEHNR and CDR2 is FQNEAQ (reference sequence). This CDR3 is built from 15 residues. Deletions cut 6 bases from V and 6 bases from J, with 21 bases between. The CDR3 DNA follows: TGTGCCAGCAGATATTCCCGGGACACGTCGGGCGAGCAGTACTTC. As protein: CASRYSRDTSGEQYF.

This clonotype was picked up a small number of times. The V gene is TRBV19, the J gene TRBJ1-1, with no clear D. In germline, CDR1 is LNHDA, CDR2 SQIVND (reference sequence). The CDR3 length is 12 residues. Trimming removed 5 bases from V and 6 bases from J, with 10 bases in between. This CDR3 is CASSPFRPEAFF. The CDR3 region has the DNA TGTGCCAGTAGTCCGTTCCGTCCTGAAGCTTTCTTT.

This chain links TRBV15 with TRBJ1-4; D is undetermined. Germline CDR1 reads LNHNV; CDR2 reads YYDKDF (reference sequence). This CDR3 comprises 15 residues. The V gene lost 1 base and the J gene lost 7 bases, with 13 bases spanning the gap. The CDR3: CATSRVRGGSEKLFF. In nucleotides, the CDR3 is TGTGCCACCAGCAGAGTCCGGGGAGGGAGTGAAAAACTGTTTTTT.

The CDR3: CASSPIPLADSYNEQFF. The CDR3 DNA reads as TGTGCCAGCAGCCCAATACCTCTAGCGGACTCCTACAATGAGCAGTTCTTC. The chain uses TRBV11-2 and TRBJ2-1, with 7 bases matching TRBD2. V lost 5 bases and J lost 0; bases outside the gene matches: 10. Germline values: CDR1 SGHAT, CDR2 FQNNGV. The CDR3 totals 17 residues.